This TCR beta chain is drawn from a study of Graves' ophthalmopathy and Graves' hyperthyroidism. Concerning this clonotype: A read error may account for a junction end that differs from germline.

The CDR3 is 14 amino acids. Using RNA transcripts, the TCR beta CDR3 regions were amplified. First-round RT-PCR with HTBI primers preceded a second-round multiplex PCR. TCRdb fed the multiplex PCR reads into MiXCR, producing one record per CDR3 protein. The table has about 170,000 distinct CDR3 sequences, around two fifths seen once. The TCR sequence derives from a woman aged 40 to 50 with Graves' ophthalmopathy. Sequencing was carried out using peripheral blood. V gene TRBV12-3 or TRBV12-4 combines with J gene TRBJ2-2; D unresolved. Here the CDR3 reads CAGSLLQPTGELFF. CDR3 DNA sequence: TGTGCCGGCAGTTTATTACAGCCAACCGGGGAGCTGTTTTTT.